Detailed here is one TCR beta chain. Only in-frame clones appear in the TCRdb table, and some are missing; sequencing was by immunoSEQ multiplex PCR. The data show about 89,000 clones, around 90% seen once. The sample belongs to a study of OX40 agonist ivuxolimab in advanced cancers. V shed 8 bases and J 2 bases; nucleotides not matched to a gene: 4. The CDR3 consists of 14 residues. From germline, CDR1 is KGHSH and CDR2 LQKENI. The source was CD4+ or CD8+ T cells sorted from blood, collected in a trial of the OX40 agonist ivuxolimab. The chain couples TRBV18 to TRBJ2-3, with 10 nucleotides matching TRBD2. This sequence originates from an adult with an advanced solid tumor such as melanoma, head and neck, liver or kidney cancer. This CDR3 is CASRTSGTTDTQYF. The CDR3 DNA reads as TGTGCCAGCCGGACTAGCGGTACCACAGATACGCAGTATTTT.